One and the same sample provided the 3 T cell receptor beta chains below, sequenced in a study of blood T cells in healthy people across ages (dated by TCRdb to the mid-2010s). Libraries were prepared through 5' RACE. Reads for this sample came from an Illumina HiSeq 2500. The second PCR ran for roughly 7 to 11 cycles and used a J-beta primer mix along with a sample-barcoded 5' primer. Through fastp at Q25 and MiXCR, TCRdb rebuilt clones from the public reads, retaining in-frame beta chains. CDR3 protein duplicates are merged, each entry listing the most common genes and DNA. The sample table holds about 1,800,000 distinct CDR3 sequences, of which approximately 30% were seen once. Of the sample, roughly 8% is held by the ten largest clones. Sequenced material: blood. All receptors come from a woman in her 30s in good health.

This clonotype is a singleton in its sample. The genes are TRBV3-1 and TRBJ2-5; D gene unclear. V dropped 4 bases and J dropped 1 base, with 13 bases sitting between them. The CDR3 is 15 amino acids. Per germline, CDR1 LGHDT and CDR2 YNNKEL (reference sequence). The CDR3 protein is CASSLTPSSQETQYF. CDR3 sequence (DNA): TGTGCCAGCAGCCTGACTCCCAGCTCCCAAGAGACCCAGTACTTC.

This clonotype was found many times. The chain is built from TRBV4-1 and TRBJ2-7; unclear D gene. Trimming removed 0 bases from V and 4 bases from J, with 13 bases in between. Germline-derived CDR1 and CDR2 are MGHRA and YSYEKL. This CDR3 comprises 15 residues. In DNA, the CDR3 is TGCGCCAGCAGCCAAGATGAGGACGTCTTTTACGAGCAGTACTTC. It is translated as CASSQDEDVFYEQYF.

This chain uses TRBV20-1 with TRBJ2-2, with a tentative D call TRBD2 (5 bases). The CDR3 covers 16 residues. V was cut by 0 bases and J by 2 bases, with 13 bases left in between. The germline CDR1 and CDR2 sequences are DFQATT and SNEGSKA (reference sequence). The DNA of the CDR3 is TGCAGTGCTAGAGATGCAACTAGAGCTAACACCGGGGAGCTGTTTTTT. It is translated as CSARDATRANTGELFF.